The 27 T cell receptor beta chains below come from one sample, sequenced in a study of CD8 T cells in Susac syndrome. Random hexamers primed reverse transcription of about 0.5 to 1 ug RNA. TCRdb re-derived calls from the immunoSEQ multiplex PCR reads in MiXCR, one entry per CDR3 protein. The table has more than 150,000 distinct CDR3 sequences, roughly 95% seen once. Sample: CD4+ T cells from PBMCs. Receptor source: a human donor with Susac syndrome.

The rearrangement joins TRBV9 to TRBJ2-3, with D perhaps matching TRBD1 (6 bases). Germline V gene sequence: CDR1 SGDLS, CDR2 YYNGEE. The CDR3 consists of 13 residues. Deletions cut 7 bases from V and 4 bases from J, with 13 bases between. CDR3 in amino acids: CASSQGSADTQYF. The CDR3 nucleotides read TGTGCCAGCTCACAGGGATCAGCAGATACGCAGTATTTT. The full variable domain, completed using reference TRBV9 and TRBJ2-3, is DSGVTQTPKHLITATGQRVTLRCSPRSGDLSVYWYQQSLDQGLQFLIQYYNGEERAKGNILERFSAQQFPDLHSELNLSSLELGDSALYFCASSQGSADTQYFGPGTRLTVL.

The chain links TRBV10-2 to TRBJ2-1, with 9 bases that match TRBD1. The germline V gene has CDR1 WSHSY and CDR2 SAAADI. The CDR3 loop spans 14 amino acids. V was pared by 8 bases and J by 4 bases, with 6 bases of the junction left unmatched. The DNA of the CDR3 is TGCGCCAGCGGGGACAGGGTGGTTTACAATGAGCAGTTCTTC. Translated, it gives CASGDRVVYNEQFF.

Here the CDR3 DNA reads TGTGCCACCAGCAGTTACCGTCCTAGCGGGGGAGAGACCCAGTACTTC. This gives the protein CATSSYRPSGGETQYF. The gene calls are TRBV15 and TRBJ2-5, with TRBD2 identical over 10 bases. Germline CDR1 LNHNV, CDR2 YYDKDF (reference sequence). V was clipped by 3 bases and J by 4 bases; unmatched bases: 8. The CDR3 contains 16 residues.

The chain employs TRBV9 and TRBJ1-2; tentatively, D is TRBD1 (5 bases). V was trimmed by 6 bases and J by 4 bases, leaving 16 bases between them. Germline V gene sequence: CDR1 SGDLS, CDR2 YYNGEE. The CDR3 is 14 residues long. This chain's CDR3 is CASTPSGEGYGYTF. The CDR3, as DNA: TGTGCCAGCACCCCCTCGGGGGAGGGCTATGGCTACACCTTC. Looking up the rest from reference TRBV9 and TRBJ1-2 gives the full variable domain: DSGVTQTPKHLITATGQRVTLRCSPRSGDLSVYWYQQSLDQGLQFLIQYYNGEERAKGNILERFSAQQFPDLHSELNLSSLELGDSALYFCASTPSGEGYGYTFGSGTRLTVV.

This clonotype was seen more than once but under ten times. J is TRBJ2-2 and V is TRBV18; D unclear. This CDR3 spans 13 amino acids. With 4 bases removed from V and 0 bases from J, the gap between germline ends came to 3 bases. Germline lookup yields CDR1 KGHSH and CDR2 LQKENI. CDR3 nucleotide sequence: TGTGCCAGCTCACGGTCGAACACCGGGGAGCTGTTTTTT. It yields the protein CASSRSNTGELFF.

This chain joins TRBV18 and TRBJ2-7; D possibly uses TRBD1 or TRBD2 (5 bases each). Germline loops: CDR1 KGHSH, CDR2 LQKENI. The ends were cut back, 6 bases at V and 6 bases at J, with 18 bases in the middle. This CDR3 comprises 14 residues. In nucleotides, the CDR3 is TGTGCCAGCTCCCCATCCCAGGGAGTACGCGAGCAGTACTTC. This translates into CASSPSQGVREQYF.

The chain employs TRBV4-2 and TRBJ2-4; 7 bases map to TRBD1. Trimming at V came to 0 bases and at J to 6 bases, leaving 5 bases not matched to a gene. CDR1 is LGHNA, CDR2 YNFKEQ, per germline. CDR3 length: 15 amino acids. CDR3: CASSQDEGAGNIQYF. The CDR3 bases are TGTGCCAGCAGCCAAGATGAGGGGGCCGGAAACATTCAGTACTTC.

This chain joins TRBV3-1 and TRBJ2-7; 7 positions agree with TRBD1. This CDR3 has 13 amino acids. Germline V gene lookup returns CDR1 LGHDT and CDR2 YNNKEL (reference sequence). Trimming cost V 2 bases and J 4 bases; bases outside gene matches: 2. CDR3 loop: CASSQLRGYEQYF. The CDR3 coding sequence is TGTGCCAGCAGCCAACTCAGGGGGTACGAGCAGTACTTC.

V and J are TRBV27 and TRBJ2-7; 8 bases match TRBD1. In germline, CDR1 is MNHEY, CDR2 SMNVEV (reference sequence). The ends lost 2 bases at V and 2 bases at J; junction bases unmatched: 11. This CDR3 contains 17 residues. The CDR3 DNA reads as TGTGCCAGCAGTTTAGGGGCCCGGACAGGGATCGCCTACGAGCAGTACTTC. Protein sequence: CASSLGARTGIAYEQYF.

The rearrangement uses TRBV12-3 or TRBV12-4 and TRBJ2-1; D is unclear. This CDR3 contains 12 residues. Trimming took off 6 bases at V and 8 bases at J, with 11 bases between the two ends. CDR3 region: CASSRQRDEQFF. Written as DNA, the CDR3 is TGTGCCAGCAGCCGCCAGCGAGATGAGCAGTTCTTC.

The CDR3 is CASSPTGAAGANVLTF. The CDR3 DNA reads TGTGCCAGCTCACCTACAGGGGCGGCTGGGGCCAACGTCCTGACTTTC. The genes are TRBV18 and TRBJ2-6, with 7 bases lining up with TRBD1. CDR1 and CDR2 from the germline V gene are KGHSH and LQKENI. Trimming cost V 3 bases and J 2 bases; bases outside gene matches: 4. The CDR3 consists of 16 residues.

This clonotype was seen a single time. The chain carries TRBV29-1 and TRBJ1-2; TRBD1 is a possible D gene (5 bases). The CDR3 runs 12 residues. The V end lost 1 base, the J end lost 5 bases, and 8 bases lay between the germline ends. Germline CDR1 and CDR2: SQVTM and ANQGSEA. CDR3 protein: CSVEAGLYGYTF. The CDR3 region has the DNA TGCAGCGTTGAAGCAGGGCTGTATGGCTACACCTTC. The full variable domain, with the rest looked up from reference TRBV29-1 and TRBJ1-2, is SAVISQKPSRDICQRGTSLTIQCQVDSQVTMMFWYRQQPGQSLTLIATANQGSEATYESGFVIDKFPISRPNLTFSTLTVSNMSPEDSSIYLCSVEAGLYGYTFGSGTRLTVV.

This chain links TRBV27 with TRBJ1-6; a weak D match, TRBD1 (5 bases). V gave up 3 bases and J gave up 10 bases, with 13 bases separating them. This CDR3 comprises 14 residues. Per germline, CDR1 MNHEY and CDR2 SMNVEV (reference sequence). The CDR3 loop is CASSLGRDGSPLHF. CDR3 nucleotide sequence: TGTGCCAGCAGTTTGGGCAGGGATGGGTCACCCCTCCACTTT.

V usage is TRBV6-4 and J usage is TRBJ2-1; TRBD1 might be the D (6 bases). CDR1 is MRHNA and CDR2 is SNTAGT in the germline V gene. The germline V and J ends were trimmed by 6 bases and 5 bases, with 11 bases remaining between them. This CDR3 is built from 13 residues. CDR3 amino acids: CASRPAGDNEQFF. The CDR3 DNA reads as TGTGCCAGCAGGCCCGCAGGGGACAATGAGCAGTTCTTC.

The V and J genes are TRBV2 and TRBJ1-2; tentative D call: TRBD1 (6 bases). V was pared by 7 bases and J by 4 bases, with 16 bases between. The V gene's germline CDR1 is SNHLY and CDR2 FYNNEI. The length of the CDR3 is 14 residues. CDR3 amino acids: CASNHRARGYGYTF. CDR3 sequence (DNA): TGTGCCAGCAACCACAGGGCGCGAGGCTATGGCTACACCTTC.

This clonotype showed up just once. The V and J genes are TRBV6-6 and TRBJ1-2, with TRBD1 identical over 8 bases. The CDR3 length is 14 residues. Trimming at V came to 7 bases and at J to 0 bases, leaving 4 bases not matched to a gene. From germline, CDR1 is MNHNY and CDR2 SVGAGI (reference sequence). Here the CDR3 reads CASTWTGTNYGYTF. DNA for the CDR3: TGTGCCAGCACCTGGACAGGGACTAACTATGGCTACACCTTC.

This chain connects TRBV24-1 to TRBJ2-5; D ambiguous. V dropped 9 bases and J dropped 2 bases, with 12 bases sitting between them. CDR3 length: 13 residues. Germline CDR1 KGHDR, CDR2 SFDVKD. DNA of the CDR3: TGTGCCACCGGTAGGCCTTTACAAGAGACCCAGTACTTC. It yields the protein CATGRPLQETQYF.

The chain joins TRBV20-1 to TRBJ2-5; 7 bases agree with TRBD1. Unmatched junction bases numbered 11, after V lost 6 bases and J lost 4 bases. The CDR3 has 14 amino acids. The germline V gene encodes CDR1 DFQATT and CDR2 SNEGSKA (reference sequence). In DNA, the CDR3 is TGCAGTGCCGAAAGAGGGGGCTCGATAGAGACCCAGTACTTC. This codes for CSAERGGSIETQYF.

V is TRBV29-1 and J is TRBJ2-3; 7 bases are shared with TRBD1. V dropped 3 bases and J dropped 3; count of bases not matched to a gene: 6. This CDR3 region has 14 residues. The germline CDR1 and CDR2 sequences are SQVTM and ANQGSEA. CDR3 sequence (DNA): TGCAGCGTTGATGTGACAGGGAGTACAGATACGCAGTATTTT. It translates to CSVDVTGSTDTQYF.

The genes are TRBV7-9 and TRBJ1-2; D is undetermined. Germline V gene sequence: CDR1 SEHNR, CDR2 FQNEAQ (reference sequence). CDR3 size: 13 residues. Trimming removed 5 bases from V and 5 bases from J, with 12 bases in between. CDR3 protein: CASSPPPGYGYTF. CDR3 coding DNA: TGTGCCAGCAGCCCCCCTCCCGGATATGGCTACACCTTC.

This clonotype came up once. The rearrangement links TRBV20-1 to TRBJ1-4; TRBD1 agrees at 9 bases. CDR3 length equals 15 residues. Per the germline V gene, CDR1 is DFQATT and CDR2 is SNEGSKA (reference sequence). Trimming took 0 bases from V and 8 from J; bases not matched to a gene: 7. CDR3 nucleotides: TGCAGTGCTAGAGATCCGGGGACAGGGAGCGAAAAACTGTTTTTT. Translated: CSARDPGTGSEKLFF.

The chain recombines TRBV4-1 with TRBJ1-1; D unresolved. The ends were cut back, 0 bases at V and 4 bases at J, with 12 bases in the middle. CDR3 size: 15 residues. Germline lookup yields CDR1 MGHRA and CDR2 YSYEKL. DNA of the CDR3: TGCGCCAGCAGCCAAGATGTACGGGGTGGCACTGAAGCTTTCTTT. As protein: CASSQDVRGGTEAFF.

This rearrangement joins TRBV29-1 to TRBJ2-2, with D unresolved. V lost 4 bases, J lost 4 bases, and 4 bases lay in between. The V gene's germline CDR1 is SQVTM and CDR2 ANQGSEA. The CDR3 is made up of 11 amino acids. The CDR3 DNA reads as TGCAGCGTTGTAGGCACCGGGGAGCTGTTTTTT. Protein sequence: CSVVGTGELFF.

This clonotype appeared once. The chain employs TRBV27 and TRBJ1-3; D remains ambiguous. Trimming left V 7 bases short and J 0 bases short, with 10 bases between. The CDR3 covers 14 residues. Germline V CDR1 and CDR2: MNHEY, SMNVEV (reference sequence). The CDR3 sequence: CASISTASGNTIYF. DNA for the CDR3: TGTGCCAGCATAAGTACCGCCTCTGGAAACACCATATATTTT.

The V call is TRBV6-5, the J call TRBJ1-2, with 9 bases fitting TRBD1. CDR3 length: 13 amino acids. Germline trimming cut 0 bases from V and 8 bases from J; bases unmatched to any gene: 1. The germline V gene has CDR1 MNHEY and CDR2 SVGAGI. CDR3 sequence reads: CASSYSGTGGYTF. CDR3 sequence (DNA): TGTGCCAGCAGTTACTCCGGGACAGGGGGCTACACCTTC.

This clonotype was seen a single time. The V and J genes are TRBV3-1 and TRBJ2-6; a possible D gene is TRBD2 (6 bases). The CDR3 consists of 16 residues. From germline, CDR1 is LGHDT and CDR2 YNNKEL (reference sequence). The V gene lost 4 bases and the J gene lost 10 bases, with 20 bases spanning the gap. CDR3 nucleotides: TGTGCCAGCAGCCCAACTTCATTTCTAGCGCGGAACGTCCTGACTTTC. Its translation is CASSPTSFLARNVLTF.

This clonotype was seen only once. This chain joins TRBV15 and TRBJ2-5; 12 bases line up with TRBD2. The CDR3 sequence is 16 residues long. CDR1 and CDR2 (germline): LNHNV, YYDKDF (reference sequence). Losses at the gene ends were 3 bases for V and 5 bases for J; bases not matched to a gene: 7. The CDR3 sequence: CATSSGTSGWDETQYF. Written as DNA, the CDR3 is TGTGCCACCAGCAGTGGGACTAGCGGGTGGGATGAGACCCAGTACTTC.